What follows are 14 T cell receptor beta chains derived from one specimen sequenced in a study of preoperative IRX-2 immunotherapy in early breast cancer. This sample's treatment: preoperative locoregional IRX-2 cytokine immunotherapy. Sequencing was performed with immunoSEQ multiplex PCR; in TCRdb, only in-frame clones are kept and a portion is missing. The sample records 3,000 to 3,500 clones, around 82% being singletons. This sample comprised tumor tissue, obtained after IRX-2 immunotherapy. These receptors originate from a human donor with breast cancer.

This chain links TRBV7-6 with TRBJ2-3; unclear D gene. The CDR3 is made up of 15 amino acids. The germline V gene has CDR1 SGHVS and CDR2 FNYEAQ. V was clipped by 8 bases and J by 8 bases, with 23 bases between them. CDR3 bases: TGTGCCAGCTACAGCTTCCCAACCCTAACGGGTACGCAGTATTTT. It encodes CASYSFPTLTGTQYF.

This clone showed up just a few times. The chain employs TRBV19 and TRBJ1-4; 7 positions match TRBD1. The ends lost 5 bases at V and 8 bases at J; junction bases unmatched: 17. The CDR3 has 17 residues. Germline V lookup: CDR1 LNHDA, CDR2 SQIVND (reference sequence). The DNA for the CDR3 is TGTGCCAGTAGTCCACGAATCAGACAGGGAGGGAACGAAAAACTGTTTTTT. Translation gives CASSPRIRQGGNEKLFF. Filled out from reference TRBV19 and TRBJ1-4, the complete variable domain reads DGGITQSPKYLFRKEGQNVTLSCEQNLNHDAMYWYRQDPGQGLRLIYYSQIVNDFQKGDIAEGYSVSREKKESFPLTVTSAQKNPTAFYLCASSPRIRQGGNEKLFFGSGTQLSVL.

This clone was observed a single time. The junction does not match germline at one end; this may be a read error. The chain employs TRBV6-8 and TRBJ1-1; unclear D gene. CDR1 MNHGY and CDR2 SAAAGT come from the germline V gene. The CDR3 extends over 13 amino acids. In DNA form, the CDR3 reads TGTGCCATCAGTGGTCAGAGGGACACTGAAGCTTTCTTT. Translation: CAISGQRDTEAFF.

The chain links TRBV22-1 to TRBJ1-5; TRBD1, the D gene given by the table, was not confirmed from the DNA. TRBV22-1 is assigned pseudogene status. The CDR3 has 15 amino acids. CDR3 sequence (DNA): TGTGCCATCAATGACGGACAGGGTATCGGTCAGCCCCAGCATTTT. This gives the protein CAINDGQGIGQPQHF.

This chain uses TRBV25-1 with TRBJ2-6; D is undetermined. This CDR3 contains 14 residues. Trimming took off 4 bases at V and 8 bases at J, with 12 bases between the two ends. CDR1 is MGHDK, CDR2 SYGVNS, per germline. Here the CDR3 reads CASSAPGPSNVLTF. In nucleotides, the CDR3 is TGTGCCAGCAGTGCACCTGGGCCATCCAACGTCCTGACTTTC. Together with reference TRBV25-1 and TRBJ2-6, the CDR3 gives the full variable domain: EADIYQTPRYLVIGTGKKITLECSQTMGHDKMYWYQQDPGMELHLIHYSYGVNSTEKGDLSSESTVSRIRTEHFPLTLESARPSHTSQYLCASSAPGPSNVLTFGAGSRLTVL.

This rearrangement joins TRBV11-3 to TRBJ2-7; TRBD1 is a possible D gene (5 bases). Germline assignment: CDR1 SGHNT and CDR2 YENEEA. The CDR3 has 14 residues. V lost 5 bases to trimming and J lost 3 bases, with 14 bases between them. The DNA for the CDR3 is TGTGCCAGCAGCCCCCTCCCAGGGAACTACGAGCAGTACTTC. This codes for CASSPLPGNYEQYF.

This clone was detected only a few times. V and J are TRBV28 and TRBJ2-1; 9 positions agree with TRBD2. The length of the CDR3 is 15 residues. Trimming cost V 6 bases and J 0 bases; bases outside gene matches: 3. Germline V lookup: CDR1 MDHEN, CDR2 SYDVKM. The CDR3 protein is CASRSSGSSYNEQFF. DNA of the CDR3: TGTGCCAGCAGAAGTAGCGGGAGCTCCTACAATGAGCAGTTCTTC.

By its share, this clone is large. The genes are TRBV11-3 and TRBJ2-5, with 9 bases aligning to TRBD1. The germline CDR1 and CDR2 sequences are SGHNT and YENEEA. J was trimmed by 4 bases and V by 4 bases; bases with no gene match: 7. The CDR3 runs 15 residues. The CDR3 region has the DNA TGTGCCAGCAGCTCCACAGGGGGCTCGGGAGAGACCCAGTACTTC. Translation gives CASSSTGGSGETQYF.

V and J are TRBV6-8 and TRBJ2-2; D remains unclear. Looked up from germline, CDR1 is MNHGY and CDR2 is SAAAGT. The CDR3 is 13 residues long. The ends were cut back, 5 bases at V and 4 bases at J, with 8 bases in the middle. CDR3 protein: CASSGLLTGELFF. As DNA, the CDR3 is TGTGCCAGCAGTGGGCTGCTCACCGGGGAGCTGTTTTTT.

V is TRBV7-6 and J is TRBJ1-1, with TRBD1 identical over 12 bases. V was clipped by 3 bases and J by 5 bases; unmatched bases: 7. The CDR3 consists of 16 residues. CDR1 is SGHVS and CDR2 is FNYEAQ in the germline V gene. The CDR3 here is CASSFRDRGRGTEAFF. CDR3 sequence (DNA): TGTGCCAGCAGCTTCCGGGACAGGGGGCGTGGGACTGAAGCTTTCTTT. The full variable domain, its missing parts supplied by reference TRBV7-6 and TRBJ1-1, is GAGVSQSPRYKVTKRGQDVALRCDPISGHVSLYWYRQALGQGPEFLTYFNYEAQQDKSGLPNDRFSAERPEGSISTLTIQRTEQRDSAMYRCASSFRDRGRGTEAFFGQGTRLTVV.

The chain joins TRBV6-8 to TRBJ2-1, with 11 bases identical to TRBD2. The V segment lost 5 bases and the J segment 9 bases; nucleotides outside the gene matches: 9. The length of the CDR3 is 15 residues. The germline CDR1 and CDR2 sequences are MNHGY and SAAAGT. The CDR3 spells CASSRLAGIPGEQFF. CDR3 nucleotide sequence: TGTGCCAGCAGTCGACTAGCGGGGATCCCCGGTGAGCAGTTCTTC.

The CDR3 DNA follows: TGCAGCGTTGAAGCGGGGTGGGGCACAGATACGCAGTATTTT. Protein: CSVEAGWGTDTQYF. The chain has TRBV29-1 and TRBJ2-3; a possible D gene is TRBD2 (5 bases). Germline V lookup: CDR1 SQVTM, CDR2 ANQGSEA. The V end was cut by 1 base, the J end by 1 base, with 9 bases between. This CDR3 comprises 14 residues.

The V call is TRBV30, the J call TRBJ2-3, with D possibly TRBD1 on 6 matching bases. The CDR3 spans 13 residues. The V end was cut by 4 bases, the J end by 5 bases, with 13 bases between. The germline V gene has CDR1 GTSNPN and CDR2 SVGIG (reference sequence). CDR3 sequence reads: CAWTGQLRDTQYF. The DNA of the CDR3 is TGTGCCTGGACCGGACAGCTCCGAGATACGCAGTATTTT.

CDR3 amino acids: CASSLAWRAGENEQYF. The CDR3 nucleotides are TGTGCCAGCAGCTTAGCGTGGAGGGCGGGAGAGAACGAGCAGTACTTC. The chain links TRBV7-1 to TRBJ2-7; 7 bases match TRBD2. TRBV7-1 is filed as an ORF, its function uncertain. V gave up 4 bases and J gave up 5 bases; unmatched junction bases: 14. The CDR3 runs 16 residues.